The sequence of this T cell receptor beta chain was determined in a study of T cells in Graves' hyperthyroidism and ophthalmopathy. Germline V gene lookup returns CDR1 MNHNS and CDR2 SASEGT. The ends were cut back, 6 bases at V and 1 base at J, with 12 bases in the middle. The CDR3 spans 14 residues. Patients were excluded for uncontrolled infection, other autoimmune disease, pregnancy or lactation. Used for diagnoses were clinical symptoms, serum thyroxine and TRAb, thyroid ultrasound and orbital computed tomography. Roughly 9.1 ml of fresh peripheral blood supplied the PBMCs. This clonotype was detected ten times or more. RNA transcripts provided the source from which TCR beta CDR3 regions were amplified. The HTBI primer set drove a first-round RT-PCR of the TCR CDR3. TCRdb called the multiplex PCR reads again in MiXCR, with one record for every CDR3 protein. The table shows more than 550,000 distinct CDR3 sequences, with 15% to 20% occurring only once.

V usage is TRBV6-1 and J usage is TRBJ1-2; unclear D gene. The material sequenced was blood. The receptor was isolated from a woman aged 45-59 years with Graves' hyperthyroidism that later progressed to Graves' ophthalmopathy. In nucleotides, the CDR3 is TGTGCCAGCAGCCTTAATCGGAATAACTATGGCTACACCTTC. It specifies CASSLNRNNYGYTF.